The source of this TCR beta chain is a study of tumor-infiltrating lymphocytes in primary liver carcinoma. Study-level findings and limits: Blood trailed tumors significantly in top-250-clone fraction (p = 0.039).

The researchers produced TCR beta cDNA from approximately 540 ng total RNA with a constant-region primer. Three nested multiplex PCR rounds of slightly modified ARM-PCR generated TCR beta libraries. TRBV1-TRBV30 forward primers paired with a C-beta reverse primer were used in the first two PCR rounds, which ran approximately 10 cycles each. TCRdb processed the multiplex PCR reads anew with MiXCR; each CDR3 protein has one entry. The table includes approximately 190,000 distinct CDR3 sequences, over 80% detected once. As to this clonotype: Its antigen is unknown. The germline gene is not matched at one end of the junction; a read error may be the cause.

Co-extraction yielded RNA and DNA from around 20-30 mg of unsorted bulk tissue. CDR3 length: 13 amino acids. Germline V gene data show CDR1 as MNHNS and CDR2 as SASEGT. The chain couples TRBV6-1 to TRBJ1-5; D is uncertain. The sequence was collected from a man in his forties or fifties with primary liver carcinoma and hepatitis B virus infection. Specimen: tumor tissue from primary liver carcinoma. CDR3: CASSHGGGQSQHF. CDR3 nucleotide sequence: TGTGCCAGCAGCCACGGCGGCGGTCAGTCCCAGCATTTT.